This TCR beta chain was sequenced during a study of blood T cell repertoires in COVID-19. Study summary: Samples taken during acute and convalescent COVID-19 were collected in the United States, Italy and Spain.

Germline CDR1 reads SGHDT; CDR2 reads YYEEEE. The V segment lost 4 bases and the J segment 0 bases; nucleotides outside the gene matches: 6. The length of the CDR3 is 17 residues. Individuals aged roughly 18 to 95 years were recruited from approximately 24 US areas. Cohort placement rested on clinical history that participants reported themselves. Study processing details: Quantification of nucleated cells was approximated via reference gene primer amplification. The method was immunoSEQ multiplex PCR; TCRdb's version includes in-frame clones alone and lacks a portion of them. V, J and clone size are those of that table, while D and trimming were read from the DNA. The sample carries hundreds of thousands of clones, nearly 90% recorded once.

The sequenced sample consisted of PBMCs or T cells enriched from blood (not recorded which). This TCR was sampled from a woman aged 18-29 years with acute COVID-19. The gene calls are TRBV5-6 and TRBJ2-6; 8 bases agree with TRBD2. CDR3 sequence (DNA): TGTGCCAGCAGCGTGGGACTAGGGAGCTCTGGGGCCAACGTCCTGACTTTC. This sequence encodes CASSVGLGSSGANVLTF.